This paragraph reports one T cell receptor (beta chain). Its antigen is not identified. The identical CDR3 is also encoded by other nucleotide sequences in the sample. These data are taken from a study of shared clonotypes between healthy human individuals. General study results and limits: Investigators collected only blood, and repertoires in tissues likely differ.

The ends were cut back, 2 bases at V and 4 bases at J, with 4 bases in the middle. CDR1 SEHNR and CDR2 FQNEAQ come from the germline V gene (reference sequence). CDR3 length: 12 residues. Deep was the level used in running the assay. The data were produced by immunoSEQ multiplex PCR, yet TCRdb's version contains in-frame clones alone and is incomplete. The table has about 510,000 clones, approximately 79% seen once. This TCR was sampled from a woman aged 40 to 50 in good health. Some clones in this sample may be carry-over from other donors' samples. The gene calls are TRBV7-9 and TRBJ2-3; the D is unclear. Sequences were obtained from PBMCs. This CDR3 reads CASSLSADTQYF. For the CDR3, the DNA is TGTGCCAGCAGCTTATCGGCAGATACGCAGTATTTT.